The clone carrying this T cell receptor (beta chain) is deemed medium-sized by its frequency. Its antigen remains unidentified. One tube held mixed TRB-A and TRB-B primer pools for touch-down PCR. TCRdb reprocessed the multiplex PCR reads; each CDR3 protein has one entry and no DNA is given. In all, the sample yields 2,000 to 2,500 distinct CDR3 sequences. Germline V gives CDR1 MNHEY, CDR2 SVGEGT. The CDR3 length is 14 residues. The record originates from a study of T cell clusters in autoimmune cytopenias. Roughly 40,000 genome equivalents of blood DNA were amplified for TRB. Findings and caveats of the study: Comparing secondary cytopenia with chronic lymphocytic leukemia showed no cluster-lack signature, apparently masked by lymphoma repertoire. No experiment has yet validated the function of the T cell clusters defined in silico.

This sample was shared with a second study, whose subject was T cell repertoires in aging, cancer and after chemotherapy. That work contributes: Repeat sampling of healthy donors over several months to years showed clear clonal overlap. These repertoire data do not allow conclusions about immunological memory after chemotherapy.

The sample was peripheral blood. The TCR comes from a human donor in good health. This chain connects TRBV6-2 or TRBV6-3 to TRBJ2-6. The CDR3 protein is CASSFYTGANVLTF.